Below are 23 T cell receptor beta chains sequenced from a single sample in a study of blood T cell repertoires in COVID-19 (TCRdb year 2020). Library preparation employed the immunoSEQ multiplex PCR assay. TCRdb mirrors the immuneACCESS table, restricted to in-frame sequences. Some clones are absent from its copies; in checked studies, under half trace to an unresolved V gene, and the reason for the others is unknown. This sample gives under 200,000 clones in total; approximately 81% of them show up just once. The leading ten clones occupy 13% to 15% of the sample. Sequenced sample: peripheral blood. Receptors were obtained from a man younger than 35 with active or convalescent COVID-19.

The chain combines TRBV19 with TRBJ1-2, with 7 positions matching TRBD1. The germline CDR1 and CDR2 sequences are LNHDA and SQIVND (reference sequence). Germline trimming cut 3 bases from V and 8 bases from J; bases unmatched to any gene: 3. CDR3 length: 12 amino acids. The CDR3, as DNA: TGTGCCAGTAGTATGGGACAGAGGGGCTACACCTTC. Translation gives CASSMGQRGYTF.

About this clone itself: The sample holds other DNA sequences that translate to the same CDR3. The rearrangement joins TRBV20-1 to TRBJ2-7, with D maybe TRBD2 (5 bases). The CDR3 has 11 amino acids. Germline lookup yields CDR1 DFQATT and CDR2 SNEGSKA (reference sequence). Trimming took off 1 base at V and 7 bases at J, with 8 bases between the two ends. The CDR3 here is CSARAGYEQYF. CDR3 sequence (DNA): TGCAGTGCTAGAGCGGGGTATGAGCAGTACTTC.

The table lists this clone with a count of one. The chain employs TRBV5-1 and TRBJ2-1; a possible D gene is TRBD2 (5 bases). Germline V gene lookup returns CDR1 SGHRS and CDR2 YFSETQ. V lost 0 bases to trimming and J lost 10 bases, with 11 bases between them. The CDR3 is 13 residues long. The CDR3 is CASSLVSGYEQFF. The CDR3 DNA reads TGCGCCAGCAGCTTGGTCTCGGGGTACGAGCAGTTCTTC.

This sequence joins TRBV5-6 and TRBJ1-2; D is perhaps TRBD1 (5 bases). Germline V gene lookup returns CDR1 SGHDT and CDR2 YYEEEE. Trimming pared 5 bases from V and 3 bases from J, leaving 17 bases between. CDR3 length: 15 amino acids. The CDR3 nucleotides are TGTGCCAGCAGGAAGAAGGTGGGGCCTGACTATGGCTACACCTTC. Its protein product is CASRKKVGPDYGYTF.

The chain has TRBV19 and TRBJ2-1; TRBD2 aligns across 13 bases. The CDR3 totals 17 residues. V shed 5 bases and J 6 bases; nucleotides not matched to a gene: 10. Germline V lookup: CDR1 LNHDA, CDR2 SQIVND (reference sequence). CDR3 DNA sequence: TGTGCCAGTAGTGAGGGACTAGCGGGATTAGGGGGCAATGAGCAGTTCTTC. It specifies CASSEGLAGLGGNEQFF.

With respect to this clone: Other DNA sequences in the sample encode the same CDR3. The rearrangement joins TRBV7-9 to TRBJ2-5; TRBD1 agrees at 11 bases. V lost 5 bases to trimming and J lost 4 bases; unmatched junction nucleotides: 3. Germline CDR1 reads SEHNR; CDR2 reads FQNEAQ (reference sequence). This CDR3 is built from 14 residues. The CDR3 here is CASSPGTGGETQYF. The CDR3 DNA sequence: TGTGCCAGCAGCCCCGGGACAGGGGGAGAGACCCAGTACTTC.

The chain joins TRBV6-5 to TRBJ1-4; 10 bases align to TRBD1. V shed 2 bases, J shed 8 bases, and the junction held 5 bases outside the gene matches. This CDR3 has 15 residues. Germline V gives CDR1 MNHEY, CDR2 SVGAGI. CDR3 in amino acids: CASSYTTGGEEKLFF. Here the CDR3 DNA reads TGTGCCAGCAGTTACACGACAGGGGGCGAAGAAAAACTGTTTTTT.

This chain links TRBV15 with TRBJ1-2, with D hard to call. V lost 0 bases to trimming and J lost 1 base, with 12 bases between them. Germline-derived CDR1 and CDR2 are LNHNV and YYDKDF (reference sequence). The CDR3 is made up of 16 amino acids. DNA for the CDR3: TGTGCCACCAGCAGAGATCCCAGACTAAGTAACTATGGCTACACCTTC. This codes for CATSRDPRLSNYGYTF.

V and J are TRBV30 and TRBJ1-3, with 9 nucleotides matching TRBD1. In germline, CDR1 is GTSNPN, CDR2 SVGIG (reference sequence). After removal of 3 bases from V and 4 bases from J, the junction contained 10 bases not matched to a gene. This CDR3 is 16 amino acids long. The CDR3 loop reads CAWRDTGGATGNTIYF. The CDR3 DNA is TGTGCCTGGAGGGACACAGGGGGCGCGACGGGAAACACCATATATTTT.

V gene TRBV4-3 combines with J gene TRBJ1-1, with TRBD1 as a possible D gene (5 bases). V was shortened by 1 base and J by 0 bases, with 9 bases between the two germline ends. The length of the CDR3 is 15 residues. Germline V gives CDR1 LGHNA, CDR2 YSLEER. In nucleotides, the CDR3 is TGCGCCAGCAGCCAAGTTATGGGGCTGAACACTGAAGCTTTCTTT. Its translation is CASSQVMGLNTEAFF.

This rearrangement joins TRBV19 to TRBJ1-2, with D possibly being TRBD1 (5 bases). The CDR3 is 15 amino acids. Germline CDR1 LNHDA, CDR2 SQIVND (reference sequence). V was shortened by 0 bases and J by 3 bases, with 11 bases between the two germline ends. CDR3 in DNA: TGTGCCAGTAGTATAGATCCCAGGGCCTACTATGGCTACACCTTC. Encoded protein: CASSIDPRAYYGYTF.

In this sample, this clone turned up once. V gene TRBV5-5 combines with J gene TRBJ2-1, with 15 bases matching TRBD2. Germline V lookup: CDR1 SGHKS, CDR2 YYEKEE (reference sequence). J gave up 8 bases and V 4 bases, and 7 bases lay outside the gene matches. The CDR3 is made up of 16 amino acids. The CDR3, as DNA: TGTGCCAGCAGCGCCACGTGGACTAGCGGGAGGGATGAGCAGTTCTTC. Translation gives CASSATWTSGRDEQFF.

The V and J genes are TRBV19 and TRBJ2-7; TRBD2 aligns across 9 bases. Germline-derived CDR1 and CDR2 are LNHDA and SQIVND (reference sequence). CDR3 size: 17 residues. J was trimmed by 2 bases and V by 1 base; bases with no gene match: 9. The CDR3 loop reads CASSIGGAGGLPYEQYF. The CDR3, as DNA: TGTGCCAGTAGTATAGGAGGAGCGGGGGGCCTCCCCTACGAGCAGTACTTC.

The chain combines TRBV6-1 with TRBJ1-3, with D unclear. The V gene lost 3 bases and the J gene lost 0 bases, with 15 bases spanning the gap. The V gene's germline CDR1 is MNHNS and CDR2 SASEGT. CDR3 length: 17 residues. The CDR3 is CASSESAYSNSGNTIYF. DNA of the CDR3: TGTGCCAGCAGTGAGTCAGCGTATAGCAACTCTGGAAACACCATATATTTT.

The chain has TRBV3-1 (or the pseudogene TRBV3-2) and TRBJ1-5, with 9 bases that match TRBD1. V lost 4 bases to trimming and J lost 7 bases; unmatched junction nucleotides: 5. Germline V gene lookup returns CDR1 LGHDT and CDR2 YNNKEL (reference sequence). The CDR3 spans 14 residues. CDR3 region: CASSPGTGRQPQHF. Here the CDR3 DNA reads TGTGCCAGCAGCCCCGGGACAGGGAGGCAGCCCCAGCATTTT.

The rearrangement links TRBV5-4 to TRBJ1-2, with 7 bases identical to TRBD1. V shed 3 bases and J 0 bases; nucleotides not matched to a gene: 2. Germline CDR1 and CDR2: SGHNT and YYREEE (reference sequence). CDR3 length: 14 residues. The CDR3 coding sequence is TGTGCCAGCAGCTGGGGACAGACTAACTATGGCTACACCTTC. Residues: CASSWGQTNYGYTF. Filled out from reference TRBV5-4 and TRBJ1-2, the complete variable domain reads ETGVTQSPTHLIKTRGQQVTLRCSSQSGHNTVSWYQQALGQGPQFIFQYYREEENGRGNFPPRFSGLQFPNYSSELNVNALELDDSALYLCASSWGQTNYGYTFGSGTRLTVV.

The genes are TRBV5-6 and TRBJ1-2; D is perhaps TRBD1 (5 bases). Trimming cost V 0 bases and J 4 bases, with 13 bases left between them. The germline V gene encodes CDR1 SGHDT and CDR2 YYEEEE. The CDR3 spans 15 residues. The DNA for the CDR3 is TGTGCCAGCAGCTTGGGCAGGGCCCTCTTCTATGGCTACACCTTC. Its protein is CASSLGRALFYGYTF.

This clone was seen repeatedly, ten times or more. V usage is TRBV10-1 and J usage is TRBJ1-1, with D possibly TRBD1 on 6 matching bases. The CDR3 has 14 amino acids. The ends were cut back, 6 bases at V and 0 bases at J, with 11 bases in the middle. Per the germline V gene, CDR1 is WNHNN and CDR2 is SYGVQD (reference sequence). The chain's CDR3 is CASRPRGMNTEAFF. The CDR3 nucleotides read TGCGCCAGCAGGCCCAGGGGCATGAACACTGAAGCTTTCTTT.

The CDR3 nucleotides read TGTGCCAGCAGCGAGCCGGGGGCAGGGGGCTCTGAGCAGTTCTTC. The encoded protein is CASSEPGAGGSEQFF. The chain is built from TRBV9 and TRBJ2-1; TRBD1 aligns across 8 bases. This CDR3 is 15 amino acids long. The V and J ends lost 3 bases and 9 bases, in that order; junction bases with no gene match: 11. Germline values: CDR1 SGDLS, CDR2 YYNGEE.

This chain links TRBV7-3 with TRBJ1-6; TRBD1 is a possible D gene (5 bases). This CDR3 comprises 16 residues. Trimming took 6 bases from V and 3 from J, leaving 15 bases between them. The germline CDR1 and CDR2 sequences are SGHTA and FQGTGA. For the CDR3, the DNA is TGTGCCAGCAGACAGGACGGACGAATCTATAATTCACCCCTCCACTTT. Residues: CASRQDGRIYNSPLHF.

The V call is TRBV3-1 (or the pseudogene TRBV3-2), the J call TRBJ1-2; TRBD1 aligns across 7 bases. CDR3 length: 16 residues. With 5 bases clipped from V and 4 bases from J, the junction kept 13 bases outside the gene matches. Germline CDR1 is LGHDT and CDR2 is YNNKEL (reference sequence). DNA for the CDR3: TGTGCCAGCAGCTCGACAGGGAATCCTCCCTTCTATGGCTACACCTTC. It specifies CASSSTGNPPFYGYTF.

V is TRBV19 and J is TRBJ1-6; D unresolved. CDR1 LNHDA and CDR2 SQIVND come from the germline V gene (reference sequence). V was pared by 6 bases and J by 3 bases, with 15 bases between. This CDR3 has 16 residues. In DNA, the CDR3 is TGTGCCAGTAGCCCCAGGTCTAGCTACTATAATTCACCCCTCCACTTT. Translation gives CASSPRSSYYNSPLHF. Drawing the rest from reference TRBV19 and TRBJ1-6, the complete variable domain is DGGITQSPKYLFRKEGQNVTLSCEQNLNHDAMYWYRQDPGQGLRLIYYSQIVNDFQKGDIAEGYSVSREKKESFPLTVTSAQKNPTAFYLCASSPRSSYYNSPLHFGNGTRLTVT.

This chain links TRBV5-1 with TRBJ1-4; D uncertain. Germline V gene data show CDR1 as SGHRS and CDR2 as YFSETQ. The CDR3 extends over 16 amino acids. V was clipped by 0 bases and J by 0 bases, with 9 bases between them. In DNA, the CDR3 is TGCGCCAGCAGCTTGGGGCTAGTTGCAACTAATGAAAAACTGTTTTTT. This sequence encodes CASSLGLVATNEKLFF.